The clone carrying this T cell receptor beta chain was detected once. Its antigen is currently unknown. This same CDR3 is encoded by further DNA sequences in the sample. This sample stems from a study of cytomegalovirus exposure and HLA in healthy donors. Study in general: The study placed approximately 81% of its 398 genotyped donors in the Caucasian-associated ancestry cluster. General study findings and limits: As confirmed in vitro, three CMV-associated chains were specific for CMV antigens. As a later analysis showed, several of the most significant clusters appeared to be linked to common viral pathogens.

Researchers ran the PCR with 60 Vbeta and 13 Jbeta primers. Some clones are missing from TCRdb's copy, which holds only in-frame ones; the method was immunoSEQ multiplex PCR. This table holds more than 150,000 clones, about 75% found once. V shed 1 base and J shed 3 bases, with 13 bases lying between them. This CDR3 contains 15 residues. CDR1 is MGHDK, CDR2 SYGVNS, per germline. The source material was PBMCs. The sequence was collected from a woman between 40 and 55 years old in good health and CMV-seropositive. V and J are TRBV25-1 and TRBJ2-7, with a tentative D call TRBD1 (7 bases). The CDR3 loop reads CASSESPGGGYEQYF. DNA of the CDR3: TGTGCCAGCAGTGAATCCCCAGGGGGAGGCTACGAGCAGTACTTC.